Listed here are 25 T cell receptor beta chains from one sample, sequenced in a study of blood T cell repertoires in COVID-19. Assay: immunoSEQ multiplex PCR; the TCRdb copy retains only in-frame clones and omits some. The repertoire holds about 140,000 clones, with approximately 80% as singletons. Sequencing was done on a sample of peripheral blood. These receptors all come from an elderly woman in a cohort sampled during active or convalescent COVID-19.

The genes are TRBV3-1 (or the pseudogene TRBV3-2) and TRBJ2-4, with D maybe TRBD1 (6 bases). The V and J ends lost 7 bases and 8 bases respectively, with 15 bases between them. CDR3 length: 13 amino acids. The germline CDR1 and CDR2 sequences are LGHDT and YNNKEL (reference sequence). The CDR3 DNA is TGTGCCAGCACTCCAACTGAGGGGGACATTCAGTACTTC. As protein: CASTPTEGDIQYF.

V usage is TRBV6-6 and J usage is TRBJ1-2; a possible D gene is TRBD1 (6 bases). V gave up 5 bases and J gave up 4 bases, with 14 bases separating them. The CDR3 totals 14 residues. The germline V gene encodes CDR1 MNHNY and CDR2 SVGAGI (reference sequence). The DNA for the CDR3 is TGTGCCAGCAGTAAACGACAGGCCCCCTATGGCTACACCTTC. Amino acid sequence: CASSKRQAPYGYTF.

The chain has TRBV6-6 and TRBJ1-2, with 11 bases matching TRBD1. V shed 5 bases and J 7 bases; nucleotides not matched to a gene: 6. The CDR3 runs to 14 residues. In germline, CDR1 is MNHNY, CDR2 SVGAGI (reference sequence). The CDR3, as DNA: TGTGCCAGCAGTACCCGGACAGGGGGCTTTGGCTACACCTTC. Translated: CASSTRTGGFGYTF.

CDR3: CASSQSGQGGVGTEAFF. DNA of the CDR3: TGCGCCAGCAGTCAATCGGGACAGGGGGGCGTAGGCACTGAAGCTTTCTTT. The genes are TRBV23-1 and TRBJ1-1; 11 bases agree with TRBD1. TRBV23-1 is an open reading frame whose function is uncertain. CDR3 length: 17 amino acids. The V segment lost 0 bases and the J segment 4 bases; nucleotides outside the gene matches: 7.

The sample holds one count of this clone. CDR3 sequence (DNA): TGTGCCAGTAAGACCGGGACAGGGAAACTCTATGGCTACACCTTC. Protein: CASKTGTGKLYGYTF. The rearrangement links TRBV19 to TRBJ1-2, with 9 bases aligning to TRBD1. This CDR3 comprises 15 residues. Per germline, CDR1 LNHDA and CDR2 SQIVND (reference sequence). The V segment lost 7 bases and the J segment 4 bases; nucleotides outside the gene matches: 10.

The J gene is TRBJ2-1, the V gene TRBV11-2; TRBD2 matches at 9 bases. The CDR3 runs 16 residues. Germline assignment: CDR1 SGHAT and CDR2 FQNNGV. After removal of 6 bases from V and 7 bases from J, the junction contained 13 bases not matched to a gene. In nucleotides, the CDR3 is TGTGCCAGCAGTTCTGCCCGCGGGACTAGCTTAAATGAGCAGTTCTTC. Its translation is CASSSARGTSLNEQFF.

The chain couples TRBV6-6 to TRBJ2-3, with D perhaps TRBD2 (6 bases). Between the trimmed V and J ends, which lost 5 bases and 5 bases, there was a span of 11 bases. Germline values: CDR1 MNHNY, CDR2 SVGAGI (reference sequence). The CDR3 loop spans 13 amino acids. The CDR3 DNA sequence: TGTGCCAGCAGTGCCGAGACTAGAGATACGCAGTATTTT. Translated: CASSAETRDTQYF.

This chain uses TRBV2 with TRBJ2-2, with 7 bases matching TRBD2. The germline gives CDR1 SNHLY, CDR2 FYNNEI. The CDR3 runs 14 residues. J gave up 7 bases and V 11 bases, and 13 bases lay outside the gene matches. The CDR3 nucleotides read TGTGCCTGCCGATCGGGGGGTCTGATCGGGGAGCTGTTTTTT. Residues: CACRSGGLIGELFF.

The chain links TRBV30 to TRBJ1-2; D is unresolved. In germline, CDR1 is GTSNPN, CDR2 SVGIG (reference sequence). The CDR3 totals 12 residues. Trimming took 2 bases from V and 7 from J, leaving 11 bases between them. Here the CDR3 DNA reads TGTGCCTGGAGTCCGGGAGGGATTGGCTACACCTTC. Translation gives CAWSPGGIGYTF.

V and J are TRBV5-4 and TRBJ1-4, with 10 positions matching TRBD1. The CDR3 sequence is 16 residues long. The J segment lost 8 bases and the V segment lost 2 bases, leaving 9 bases of the junction unmatched. Per germline, CDR1 SGHNT and CDR2 YYREEE (reference sequence). The CDR3 nucleotides are TGTGCCAGCAGCTTAACGGGACAGGGGATCGGGGAAAAACTGTTTTTT. Amino acid sequence: CASSLTGQGIGEKLFF.

The J gene is TRBJ1-5, the V gene TRBV4-2, with D perhaps TRBD1 (5 bases). The CDR3 consists of 16 residues. Germline V gives CDR1 LGHNA, CDR2 YNFKEQ. The V end lost 0 bases, the J end lost 7 bases, and 16 bases lay between the germline ends. CDR3 in DNA: TGTGCCAGCAGCCAAGATACTACAGGTTCTGGGCAGCCCCAGCATTTT. Its translation: CASSQDTTGSGQPQHF.

The chain has TRBV7-3 and TRBJ2-5; 10 bases line up with TRBD2. V dropped 4 bases and J dropped 2; count of bases not matched to a gene: 7. CDR1 is SGHTA and CDR2 is FQGTGA in the germline V gene. CDR3 length: 16 amino acids. CDR3 in amino acids: CASSYGSGGRQETQYF. In DNA form, the CDR3 reads TGTGCCAGCAGCTATGGTAGCGGGGGGCGGCAAGAGACCCAGTACTTC.

The chain has TRBV2 and TRBJ1-5; a possible D gene is TRBD1 (6 bases). Trimming pared 5 bases from V and 4 bases from J, leaving 18 bases between. In germline, CDR1 is SNHLY, CDR2 FYNNEI. The CDR3 spans 16 residues. The CDR3 loop reads CASSSASGHPNQPQHF. As DNA, the CDR3 is TGTGCCAGCAGTTCCGCGTCGGGACACCCAAATCAGCCCCAGCATTTT. The full variable domain, its missing parts supplied by reference TRBV2 and TRBJ1-5, is EPEVTQTPSHQVTQMGQEVILRCVPISNHLYFYWYRQILGQKVEFLVSFYNNEISEKSEIFDDQFSVERPDGSNFTLKIRSTKLEDSAMYFCASSSASGHPNQPQHFGDGTRLSIL.

V usage is TRBV5-1 and J usage is TRBJ1-2; 8 nucleotides agree with TRBD1. With V trimmed by 4 bases and J by 3 bases, 5 bases remained unmatched. CDR1 and CDR2 (germline): SGHRS, YFSETQ. CDR3 length: 14 residues. CDR3 sequence: CASSVSGQDYGYTF. DNA of the CDR3: TGCGCCAGCAGCGTTTCGGGACAGGACTATGGCTACACCTTC.

The chain couples TRBV24-1 to TRBJ2-6; 9 nucleotides line up with TRBD1. The CDR3 covers 19 residues. With V trimmed by 3 bases and J by 0 bases, 8 bases remained unmatched. In germline, CDR1 is KGHDR, CDR2 SFDVKD. CDR3 nucleotide sequence: TGTGCCACCAGTGATCCTTTGACAGGGGGACCCTCTGGGGCCAACGTCCTGACTTTC. Translating it yields CATSDPLTGGPSGANVLTF.

The chain combines TRBV5-1 with TRBJ2-3; 12 nucleotides match TRBD2. The V gene's germline CDR1 is SGHRS and CDR2 YFSETQ. V was pared by 2 bases and J by 4 bases, with 5 bases of the junction left unmatched. This CDR3 is built from 16 residues. In DNA form, the CDR3 reads TGCGCCAGCAGCTTTGGACTAGCGGGGATCCCAGATACGCAGTATTTT. Residues: CASSFGLAGIPDTQYF. Complete variable domain (other parts from reference TRBV5-1 and TRBJ2-3): KAGVTQTPRYLIKTRGQQVTLSCSPISGHRSVSWYQQTPGQGLQFLFEYFSETQRNKGNFPGRFSGRQFSNSRSEMNVSTLELGDSALYLCASSFGLAGIPDTQYFGPGTRLTVL.

Concerning this clone itself: Other nucleotide sequences from this sample produce the same CDR3. The chain employs TRBV7-9 and TRBJ1-2, with 10 bases identical to TRBD1. Germline V gene lookup returns CDR1 SEHNR and CDR2 FQNEAQ (reference sequence). V lost 5 bases to trimming and J lost 8 bases; unmatched junction nucleotides: 5. The CDR3 spans 13 residues. This CDR3 is CASSRQGAGGYTF. The CDR3 DNA is TGTGCCAGCAGCCGACAGGGGGCAGGAGGCTACACCTTC. The full variable domain, in which reference TRBV7-9 and TRBJ1-2 provide the parts outside the CDR3, is DTGVSQNPRHKITKRGQNVTFRCDPISEHNRLYWYRQTLGQGPEFLTYFQNEAQLEKSRLLSDRFSAERPKGSFSTLEIQRTEQGDSAMYLCASSRQGAGGYTFGSGTRLTVV.

This chain connects TRBV18 to TRBJ2-1, with a possible D match to TRBD1 (5 bases). The CDR3 is made up of 14 amino acids. The V end was cut by 6 bases, the J end by 3 bases, with 12 bases between. From germline, CDR1 is KGHSH and CDR2 LQKENI. The CDR3 spells CASSPARVYNEQFF. The CDR3 DNA reads as TGTGCCAGCTCTCCGGCCAGGGTCTACAATGAGCAGTTCTTC.

The rearrangement uses TRBV5-4 and TRBJ2-5; no clear D gene. V gave up 0 bases and J gave up 2 bases, with 8 bases separating them. This CDR3 contains 14 residues. Per the germline V gene, CDR1 is SGHNT and CDR2 is YYREEE (reference sequence). The CDR3: CASSLVQNQETQYF. Written as DNA, the CDR3 is TGTGCCAGCAGCTTGGTCCAGAATCAAGAGACCCAGTACTTC.

In its sample, this clone was seen a few times. This chain joins TRBV19 and TRBJ1-6; 8 nucleotides agree with TRBD1. J lost 10 bases, V lost 4 bases, and 6 bases had no gene match. CDR3 length: 14 amino acids. Germline V gene sequence: CDR1 LNHDA, CDR2 SQIVND (reference sequence). CDR3 bases: TGTGCCAGTAGTAAAGGACAGGGCCTGTCACCCCTCCACTTT. It specifies CASSKGQGLSPLHF.

This sequence joins TRBV24-1 and TRBJ2-5, with 12 bases matching TRBD1. The germline V gene has CDR1 KGHDR and CDR2 SFDVKD. J was trimmed by 9 bases and V by 3 bases; bases with no gene match: 10. The CDR3 runs 16 residues. The CDR3 DNA follows: TGTGCCACCAGTGATCCGGGACAGGGGGCCTATATGGCCCAGTACTTC. Its protein is CATSDPGQGAYMAQYF.

In its sample, this clone was seen a few times. The V gene is TRBV6-6, the J gene TRBJ1-5, with TRBD1 matching 7 bases. The CDR3 is 12 residues long. Per germline, CDR1 MNHNY and CDR2 SVGAGI (reference sequence). V trimming: 2 bases; J trimming: 9 bases; junction bases outside the gene matches: 1. The CDR3 reads CASSYGDRPQHF. As DNA, the CDR3 is TGTGCCAGCAGTTACGGGGACAGGCCCCAGCATTTT.

This chain connects TRBV19 to TRBJ1-4; D not certain. V was shortened by 5 bases and J by 4 bases, with 14 bases between the two germline ends. Germline lookup yields CDR1 LNHDA and CDR2 SQIVND (reference sequence). The CDR3 is 15 residues long. This CDR3 is CASSGYVRRNEKLFF. The CDR3 coding sequence is TGTGCCAGTAGTGGATACGTGAGGCGTAATGAAAAACTGTTTTTT.

The sample holds a few counts of this clone. The chain employs TRBV2 and TRBJ2-5, with no clear D. The CDR3 is made up of 15 amino acids. Per the germline V gene, CDR1 is SNHLY and CDR2 is FYNNEI. Trimming removed 6 bases from V and 1 base from J, with 15 bases in between. The CDR3 DNA reads TGTGCCAGCAGGCAACGACTGAACCCCCAAGAGACCCAGTACTTC. It codes for CASRQRLNPQETQYF.

V and J are TRBV9 and TRBJ2-1; 10 bases align to TRBD1. The trim removed 3 bases at V and 6 bases at J, leaving 3 bases unmatched. This CDR3 has 14 residues. Germline lookup yields CDR1 SGDLS and CDR2 YYNGEE. The CDR3 loop is CASSGRDRGNEQFF. Written as DNA, the CDR3 is TGTGCCAGCAGCGGCCGGGACAGGGGCAATGAGCAGTTCTTC.